Listed below are T cell receptor beta chains from one sample, sequenced in a study of T cells in Graves' hyperthyroidism and ophthalmopathy. Using its own MiXCR run on the multiplex PCR reads, TCRdb lists one record per CDR3 protein. The table includes 400,000 to 500,000 distinct CDR3 sequences, 13% to 15% detected once. The specimen was blood. These receptors came from a woman under 30 with Graves' hyperthyroidism. CDR3s include the opening cysteine and the closing phenylalanine or tryptophan. The D gene is left open where the match is weak. A row's size may be missing; if present it is once, few, many or a size class.

TRBJ2-1,TRBV6-1,TRBD1,many,TGTGCCACCACAGGGGCTACCAATGAGCAGTTCTTC,CATTGATNEQFF
TRBJ1-4,TRBV11-3,NA,NA,TGTGCCAGCAGCTTATGGCCTCGGCAGGGAGACGAAAAACTGTTTTTT,CASSLWPRQGDEKLFF
TRBJ2-2,TRBV27,NA,many,TGTGCCAGCACAGGACACCTTTTAAGGAGGACCGGGGAGCTGTTTTTT,CASTGHLLRRTGELFF
TRBJ1-2,TRBV29-1,NA,NA,TGCAGCGTTTGGCAACCTATGCCTGGCTACACCTTC,CSVWQPMPGYTF
TRBJ1-2,TRBV20-1,NA,many,TGCAGTGCTAGAGAAGGGGGGTATGACTATGGCTACACCTTC,CSAREGGYDYGYTF
TRBJ1-2,TRBV14,TRBD1,NA,TGTGCCAGCAGGCGGGACAGGGGGCGCGGAGATGGCTACACCTTC,CASRRDRGRGDGYTF
TRBJ1-5,TRBV6-1,TRBD1,NA,TGTGCCAGCGGAAGCGACAGGGTTGGCAATCAGCCCCAGCATTTT,CASGSDRVGNQPQHF
TRBJ1-2,TRBV10-3,TRBD1,many,TGTGCCATCAGAGGACAGGGGGGGAACTATGGCTACACCTTC,CAIRGQGGNYGYTF
TRBJ2-1,TRBV12-3/TRBV12-4,NA,many,TGTGCCAGCAGTTCCAGAATAGGCGGGACCTACAATGAGCAGTTCTTC,CASSSRIGGTYNEQFF
TRBJ2-2,TRBV28,NA,NA,TGTGCCAGCAGTTTTTACTCGACCGGGGAGCTGTTTTTT,CASSFYSTGELFF
TRBJ2-3,TRBV29-1,NA,many,TGCAGCGTTGATTCCCAGGGGCATGACGGCACAGATACGCAGTATTTT,CSVDSQGHDGTDTQYF
TRBJ2-2,TRBV20-1,TRBD2,NA,TGCAGTGCTAGGAGGGGCGGGAGGACCGGGGAGCTGTTTTTT,CSARRGGRTGELFF
TRBJ1-1,TRBV7-8,NA,few,TGTGCCAGCAGCGCACGGACCTCCGGCACTGAAGCTTTCTTT,CASSARTSGTEAFF
TRBJ2-2,TRBV4-2,TRBD2,many,TGTGCCAGCACCACGACTAGCGGATACACCGGGGAGCTGTTTTTT,CASTTTSGYTGELFF
TRBJ2-5,TRBV7-9,TRBD2,NA,TGTGCCAGCAGCTCCGGGACTAGTTCTGAGACCCAGTACTTC,CASSSGTSSETQYF
TRBJ2-1,TRBV7-3,NA,many,TGTGCCAGCAGCCTCGACGGACAGATCTACAATGAGCAGTTCTTC,CASSLDGQIYNEQFF
TRBJ2-1,TRBV2,NA,many,TGTGCCAGCAGTGAAGCGGCAGGACGCGACACAATGCAGCAGTTCTTC,CASSEAAGRDTMQQFF
TRBJ2-1,TRBV4-1,NA,NA,TGCGCCAGCAGCCAAGTAGGGACGGCCGGGGATGAGCAGTTCTTC,CASSQVGTAGDEQFF
TRBJ1-1,TRBV20-1,NA,NA,TGCAGTGCTAGAGATGTGGGTGGACAAAGGAAAGAAGCTTTCTTT,CSARDVGGQRKEAFF
TRBJ2-1,TRBV6-1,TRBD2,few,TGTGCCAGCAGGGGGACTAGTCAGAATGAGCAGTTCTTC,CASRGTSQNEQFF
TRBJ2-1,TRBV6-1,NA,many,TGTGCCACAGGGGGGGGGCACTACAATGAGCAGTTCTTC,CATGGGHYNEQFF
TRBJ1-4,TRBV6-2/TRBV6-3,NA,few,TGTGCCAGCAGTTACGGGGGAGAGCTCGGAAAACTGTTTTTT,CASSYGGELGKLFF
TRBJ2-2,TRBV10-3,NA,NA,TGTGCCATCAGTCAGACCGGCACGATCAACACCGGGGAGCTGTTTTTT,CAISQTGTINTGELFF
TRBJ1-2,TRBV15,NA,NA,TGTGCCACCAGCAGAGATGGGGTCGATGGCTACACCTTC,CATSRDGVDGYTF
TRBJ2-5,TRBV14,TRBD2,many,TGTGCCAGCAGCCACTTGAGGACTAGCGGACAAGAGACCCAGTACTTC,CASSHLRTSGQETQYF
TRBJ1-2,TRBV30,NA,few,TGTGCCTGGACCAGGACGGACGGGATCTACACCTTC,CAWTRTDGIYTF
TRBJ1-5,TRBV10-3,NA,many,TGTGCCATCAGTGAGTCTGAGTTTCGAGCCCAGCATTTT,CAISESEFRAQHF
TRBJ1-5,TRBV6-1,TRBD1,many,TGTGCCAGCAGACCCACAGGGGGAGGGCAGCCCCAGCATTTT,CASRPTGGGQPQHF
TRBJ1-6,TRBV20-1,NA,NA,TGCAGTGCCGCTCCGAGGGGGGGTGGTTCACCCCTCCACTTT,CSAAPRGGGSPLHF
TRBJ2-1,TRBV20-1,NA,NA,TGCAGTGCGGATCTTGACTCTCCATACGATGAGCAGTTCTTC,CSADLDSPYDEQFF
TRBJ2-7,TRBV5-6,TRBD2,few,TGTGCCAGCAGCTTTGGGACTAGCGGAGGGGTTAGCTACGAGCAGTACTTC,CASSFGTSGGVSYEQYF
TRBJ1-4,TRBV2,NA,many,TGTGCCAGCTCAGTGCCAACCGTCCAGGCCGGGAATGAAAAACTGTTTTTT,CASSVPTVQAGNEKLFF
TRBJ2-3,TRBV5-1,NA,NA,TGCGCCAGCAGCTTGATGCGCTCTTGCACAGATACGCAGTATTTT,CASSLMRSCTDTQYF
TRBJ2-7,TRBV10-2,NA,many,TGCGCCACCGGAGTTGGAGACGAGCAGTACTTC,CATGVGDEQYF
TRBJ1-1,TRBV6-1,TRBD1,many,TGTGCCAGCAGTCCCAGGGGGGCCCCTAACACTGAAGCTTTCTTT,CASSPRGAPNTEAFF
TRBJ2-1,TRBV19,NA,NA,TGTGCCAGTAGTATAGATACCAATGAGCAGTTCTTC,CASSIDTNEQFF
TRBJ2-5,TRBV7-2,NA,many,TGTGCCAGCAGCCTCTCCCTAGCGCCCCAAGAGACCCAGTACTTC,CASSLSLAPQETQYF
TRBJ2-1,TRBV5-1,NA,many,TGCGCCAGCAGCTTGGACGGGTCAGGGGCACCCTACAATGAGCAGTTCTTC,CASSLDGSGAPYNEQFF
TRBJ1-5,TRBV3-1,NA,many,TGTGCCAGCAGCCGCCAACTCAGGCAGCCCCAGCATTTT,CASSRQLRQPQHF
TRBJ2-3,TRBV12-5,TRBD1,many,TGTGCTAGTGGTCGGCGGGGACAGGGGGCTCTCGGCGCAGATACGCAGTATTTT,CASGRRGQGALGADTQYF
TRBJ2-3,TRBV2,NA,many,TGTGCCAGCAACCGGGACTCCGGGCGCACAGATACGCAGTATTTT,CASNRDSGRTDTQYF
TRBJ2-1,TRBV7-9,TRBD1,NA,TGTGCCAGCAGCCCTTGGGACAGGGGGGAGTACAATGAGCAGTTCTTC,CASSPWDRGEYNEQFF
TRBJ2-2,TRBV12-5,NA,many,TGTGCTAGTGGTTTGGGAGCTAGTATAGAGGTCACCGGGGAGCTGTTTTTT,CASGLGASIEVTGELFF
TRBJ2-7,TRBV3-1,TRBD2,many,TGTGCCAGCAGGCCAAGCCTAGCGGGAGAGGTCCACGAGCAGTACTTC,CASRPSLAGEVHEQYF
TRBJ2-2,TRBV7-9,NA,few,TGTGCCAGCAGCTTAGGGCAGGGCATCGGGGAGCTGTTTTTT,CASSLGQGIGELFF
TRBJ1-2,TRBV6-4,NA,few,TGTGCCAGCGTTGGGGGCGAATATGGCTACACCTTC,CASVGGEYGYTF
TRBJ2-3,TRBV13,NA,NA,TGTGCCAGCATCATTAGGGGGGACACAGATACGCAGTATTTT,CASIIRGDTDTQYF
TRBJ2-2,TRBV27,NA,many,TGTGCCAGCAGCCATCGTGGCGTGAACACCGGGGAGCTGTTTTTT,CASSHRGVNTGELFF
TRBJ2-2,TRBV3-1,NA,many,TGTGCCAGCAGCCAAGTTTACTTGAGACAGGCTGTTGGGGAGCTGTTTTTT,CASSQVYLRQAVGELFF
TRBJ2-1,TRBV4-1,TRBD2,NA,TGCGCCAGCAATCCGCGGGAGGGCCGCAATGAGCAGTTCTTC,CASNPREGRNEQFF
TRBJ2-1,TRBV11-2,TRBD1,many,TGTGCCAGCAGCCGTGGACAGGGCTACTACAATGAGCAGTTCTTC,CASSRGQGYYNEQFF
TRBJ2-2,TRBV29-1,TRBD2,NA,TGCAGCGTTGTACGGGAGGTGGACACCGGGGAGCTGTTTTTT,CSVVREVDTGELFF
TRBJ1-5,TRBV3-1,TRBD1,NA,TGTGCCAGCAGCCCCTCTGACAGGGCGGGTCAGCCCCAGCATTTT,CASSPSDRAGQPQHF